The 22 T cell receptor beta chains below come from one sample, sequenced in a study of CD8 T cells in Susac syndrome. RNA was extracted with the RNeasy kit, and a quantity of roughly 0.45 to 1 ug was reverse transcribed using random hexamers. TCRdb reprocessed the immunoSEQ multiplex PCR reads with MiXCR, giving one entry per CDR3 protein. The table records fewer than 200,000 distinct CDR3 sequences, 93% of them present only once. Sequencing was done on a sample of CD4+ T cells from PBMCs. These receptors were obtained from a human donor in good health.

The CDR3 sequence is CASSLNPPGTDTQYF. DNA for the CDR3: TGTGCCAGCAGCTTAAATCCTCCCGGGACAGATACGCAGTATTTT. The J gene is TRBJ2-3, the V gene TRBV7-8; D not resolved. CDR1 is SGHVS and CDR2 is FQNEAQ in the germline V gene. Trimming left V 2 bases short and J 3 bases short, with 12 bases between. There are 15 residues in the CDR3.

The rearrangement joins TRBV19 to TRBJ1-5; a possible D gene is TRBD1 (6 bases). The CDR3 is 13 residues long. In germline, CDR1 is LNHDA, CDR2 SQIVND (reference sequence). Deletions cut 3 bases from V and 6 bases from J, with 9 bases between. The CDR3 nucleotides read TGTGCCAGTAGTATTGGGGGCTCTCAGCCCCAGCATTTT. It encodes CASSIGGSQPQHF.

The gene calls are TRBV28 and TRBJ1-2, with TRBD1 matching over 8 bases. Germline V gene sequence: CDR1 MDHEN, CDR2 SYDVKM. The J segment lost 8 bases and the V segment lost 3 bases, leaving 11 bases of the junction unmatched. The CDR3 loop spans 15 amino acids. The CDR3 reads CASSFRDRSLWGYTF. Written as DNA, the CDR3 is TGTGCCAGCAGTTTTAGGGACAGGTCGCTATGGGGCTACACCTTC.

The chain combines TRBV7-2 with TRBJ1-2, with a possible D match to TRBD1 (6 bases). Per germline, CDR1 SGHTA and CDR2 FQGNSA. The CDR3 runs 14 residues. V lost 2 bases to trimming and J lost 2 bases, with 9 bases between them. CDR3 nucleotide sequence: TGTGCCAGCAGCTTATCCGGGGGCAACTATGGCTACACCTTC. It is translated as CASSLSGGNYGYTF.

The chain has TRBV3-1 and TRBJ2-7; tentatively, D is TRBD1 (6 bases). This CDR3 region has 15 residues. V lost 4 bases to trimming and J lost 4 bases, with 17 bases between them. Germline CDR1 is LGHDT and CDR2 is YNNKEL (reference sequence). The chain's CDR3 is CASSRPGHGRYEQYF. Written as DNA, the CDR3 is TGTGCCAGCAGCCGGCCGGGACACGGAAGATACGAGCAGTACTTC.

The V call is TRBV29-1, the J call TRBJ1-2, with 7 bases fitting TRBD1. The CDR3 extends over 12 amino acids. The junction had 6 bases not matched to a gene; V was cut back by 7 bases and J by 4 bases. CDR1 SQVTM and CDR2 ANQGSEA come from the germline V gene. Written as DNA, the CDR3 is TGCAGCGGGGGGACAGTTCTCTATGGCTACACCTTC. This sequence encodes CSGGTVLYGYTF.

This sequence joins TRBV6-1 and TRBJ1-5; 10 bases align to TRBD1. CDR1 is MNHNS and CDR2 is SASEGT in the germline V gene. After removal of 8 bases from V and 5 bases from J, the junction contained 15 bases not matched to a gene. The CDR3 is 17 amino acids. CDR3 region: CASVGIIGTGEDQPQHF. CDR3 DNA sequence: TGTGCCAGCGTAGGGATCATCGGGACAGGGGAGGATCAGCCCCAGCATTTT.

In its sample, this clonotype was seen once. This sequence joins TRBV12-3 or TRBV12-4 and TRBJ2-1, with 12 bases that match TRBD2. The J segment lost 11 bases and the V segment lost 6 bases, leaving 11 bases of the junction unmatched. CDR3 size: 15 residues. In DNA, the CDR3 is TGTGCCAGCAGACTCGGACTAGCGGGGCCTCAGAAGCAGTTCTTC. This gives the protein CASRLGLAGPQKQFF.

The chain carries TRBV4-1 and TRBJ2-3, with 7 bases that match TRBD2. V dropped 0 bases and J dropped 2; count of bases not matched to a gene: 8. The germline V gene encodes CDR1 MGHRA and CDR2 YSYEKL. There are 17 residues in the CDR3. This CDR3 reads CASSQDFAGVFTDTQYF. The CDR3 region has the DNA TGCGCCAGCAGCCAAGATTTCGCGGGGGTTTTCACAGATACGCAGTATTTT.

The chain couples TRBV6-1 to TRBJ1-1; D gene ambiguous. The CDR3 has 16 amino acids. With 6 bases removed from V and 1 base from J, the gap between germline ends came to 18 bases. Germline V gives CDR1 MNHNS, CDR2 SASEGT. This chain's CDR3 is CASRRAPFDPNTEAFF. Written as DNA, the CDR3 is TGTGCCAGCAGAAGGGCCCCATTTGACCCGAACACTGAAGCTTTCTTT.

This clonotype was detected only once. The chain has TRBV29-1 and TRBJ1-2, with a tentative D call TRBD1 (5 bases). In germline, CDR1 is SQVTM, CDR2 ANQGSEA. The CDR3 extends over 15 amino acids. Trimming pared 7 bases from V and 0 bases from J, leaving 18 bases between. The CDR3 region is CSASSRGNPNYGYTF. The CDR3 DNA reads TGCAGCGCCTCATCTCGGGGGAACCCTAACTATGGCTACACCTTC. The full variable domain, with the rest looked up from reference TRBV29-1 and TRBJ1-2, is SAVISQKPSRDICQRGTSLTIQCQVDSQVTMMFWYRQQPGQSLTLIATANQGSEATYESGFVIDKFPISRPNLTFSTLTVSNMSPEDSSIYLCSASSRGNPNYGYTFGSGTRLTVV.

The chain uses TRBV21-1 and TRBJ1-2; TRBD1, the table's D call, was not compared with the DNA. TRBV21-1 is annotated as a pseudogene. The CDR3 runs to 14 residues. The CDR3 nucleotides are TGTGCCAGGTGGGACAGGGGGTTTAACTATGGCTACACCTTC. Translated, it gives CARWDRGFNYGYTF.

The chain employs TRBV4-2 and TRBJ2-4; D is tentatively TRBD1 or TRBD2 (5 bases each). The CDR3 runs to 16 residues. V was pared by 1 base and J by 0 bases, with 10 bases between. Germline V gene sequence: CDR1 LGHNA, CDR2 YNFKEQ. This CDR3 reads CASSQVTGTAKNIQYF. The CDR3 nucleotides are TGTGCCAGCAGCCAAGTAACGGGGACAGCCAAAAACATTCAGTACTTC.

As regards this clonotype: The junction departs from the called germline gene at one end, perhaps through a read error. V usage is TRBV7-7 and J usage is TRBJ2-6, with no clear D. The CDR3 has 14 residues. Germline values: CDR1 SSHAT, CDR2 FNYEAQ (reference sequence). CDR3 residues: CASSDTSGANVLTF. In nucleotides, the CDR3 is TGTGCTAGCAGCGACACCTCTGGGGCCAACGTCCTGACTTTC.

The rearrangement joins TRBV28 to TRBJ2-7; TRBD2 might be the D (5 bases). CDR3 size: 11 residues. Germline CDR1 reads MDHEN; CDR2 reads SYDVKM. The V gene lost 8 bases and the J gene lost 6 bases, with 11 bases spanning the gap. CDR3 sequence: CASRGVSEQYF. In DNA form, the CDR3 reads TGTGCCAGCCGGGGAGTTAGCGAGCAGTACTTC.

This chain joins TRBV18 and TRBJ2-5; 7 nucleotides match TRBD2. The CDR3 has 15 amino acids. Germline CDR1 KGHSH, CDR2 LQKENI. Trimming took 0 bases from V and 1 from J; bases not matched to a gene: 2. The CDR3 region is CASSPPWEGQETQYF. The CDR3 DNA sequence: TGTGCCAGCTCACCACCGTGGGAGGGCCAAGAGACCCAGTACTTC. The whole variable domain, remainder taken from reference TRBV18 and TRBJ2-5, is NAGVMQNPRHLVRRRGQEARLRCSPMKGHSHVYWYRQLPEEGLKFMVYLQKENIIDESGMPKERFSAEFPKEGPSILRIQQVVRGDSAAYFCASSPPWEGQETQYFGPGTRLLVL.

This chain joins TRBV19 and TRBJ1-1, with 10 nucleotides matching TRBD1. Germline values: CDR1 LNHDA, CDR2 SQIVND (reference sequence). This CDR3 has 13 residues. V was clipped by 5 bases and J by 12 bases; unmatched bases: 9. CDR3 loop: CASSPGRDRGTFF. In DNA form, the CDR3 reads TGTGCCAGTAGTCCCGGCCGGGACAGGGGAACTTTCTTT.

This clonotype has just one count. The rearrangement links TRBV12-3 or TRBV12-4 to TRBJ1-5; D is unclear. The V and J ends lost 6 bases and 1 base respectively, with 7 bases between them. CDR3 size: 13 residues. The CDR3 is CASSRLSNQPQHF. For the CDR3, the DNA is TGTGCCAGCAGCCGATTGAGCAATCAGCCCCAGCATTTT.

V and J are TRBV10-3 and TRBJ2-1; 10 bases align to TRBD1. Looked up from germline, CDR1 is ENHRY and CDR2 is SYGVKD. With 4 bases clipped from V and 5 bases from J, the junction kept 5 bases outside the gene matches. The length of the CDR3 is 15 residues. CDR3 protein: CAISGGQGVDNEQFF. The CDR3 DNA is TGTGCCATCAGTGGCGGACAGGGGGTAGACAATGAGCAGTTCTTC.

This chain joins TRBV25-1 and TRBJ1-1, with 7 bases lining up with TRBD1. This CDR3 contains 13 residues. V shed 7 bases and J 5 bases; nucleotides not matched to a gene: 7. Germline V gene sequence: CDR1 MGHDK, CDR2 SYGVNS. CDR3 sequence reads: CASKLQGRTEAFF. CDR3 bases: TGTGCCAGCAAGTTACAGGGGAGGACTGAAGCTTTCTTT.

The J gene is TRBJ2-1, the V gene TRBV2, with D tentatively TRBD2 (6 bases). In germline, CDR1 is SNHLY, CDR2 FYNNEI. The CDR3 contains 13 residues. V lost 7 bases to trimming and J lost 4 bases, with 11 bases between them. CDR3: CASKGGVYNEQFF. The CDR3 DNA is TGTGCCAGCAAAGGCGGGGTATACAATGAGCAGTTCTTC.

The chain employs TRBV6-1 and TRBJ1-2, with 7 positions matching TRBD1. V was pared by 5 bases and J by 8 bases, with 17 bases of the junction left unmatched. CDR1 is MNHNS and CDR2 is SASEGT in the germline V gene. The CDR3 totals 16 residues. CDR3 in amino acids: CASSPSEKPGGGGYTF. The CDR3 nucleotides read TGTGCCAGCAGTCCCTCTGAAAAGCCAGGGGGAGGCGGCTACACCTTC.